Below, one TCR beta chain is given with its context. Its antigen is unidentified. This sample was included in a study of CD8+ T cells in alopecia areata. Study-level findings and limits: With patients, TCR sharing proved less clear than in mice, a difference possibly related to HLA.

PBMCs provided sorted CD4+ and CD8+ T cells. Deletions cut 5 bases from V and 5 bases from J, with 10 bases between. This CDR3 is 12 amino acids long. Germline CDR1 reads SGHAT; CDR2 reads FQNNGV. RNA was isolated and reverse transcribed to cDNA, the sequencing template. Method: immunoSEQ multiplex PCR; TCRdb's copy keeps in-frame clones and lacks some. The profile shows roughly 140,000 clones, approximately 65% of them singletons. The chain couples TRBV11-2 to TRBJ2-7; D is unclear. This TCR came from a human donor in good health. The specimen was CD8+ T cells sorted from blood. This chain's CDR3 is CASSRVSDEQYF. CDR3 bases: TGTGCCAGCAGCCGGGTCTCGGACGAGCAGTACTTC.